The 20 T cell receptor beta chains listed next were all sequenced from one sample in a study of blood T cell repertoires in COVID-19. Sequencing was performed with immunoSEQ multiplex PCR; in TCRdb, only in-frame clones are kept and a portion is missing. The table records almost 200,000 clones, more than 80% of them present only once. The sequencing input was PBMCs or T cells enriched from blood (not recorded which). These receptors were taken from a woman younger than 30 who had recovered from COVID-19.

The rearrangement links TRBV12-3 or TRBV12-4 to TRBJ1-1; no reliable D call. V was clipped by 1 base and J by 0 bases, with 3 bases between them. This CDR3 is 13 amino acids long. The CDR3 spells CASSLDLNTEAFF. The CDR3 DNA reads TGTGCCAGCAGTTTAGACTTGAACACTGAAGCTTTCTTT.

The V and J genes are TRBV12-3 or TRBV12-4 and TRBJ2-4; D perhaps matches TRBD1 (5 bases). The CDR3 consists of 13 residues. Deletions cut 0 bases from V and 9 bases from J, with 9 bases between. CDR3: CASSLARVGIQYF. The CDR3 DNA sequence: TGTGCCAGCAGTTTAGCCAGGGTGGGCATTCAGTACTTC.

The chain is built from TRBV10-2 and TRBJ2-3, with TRBD2 matching over 11 bases. Looked up from germline, CDR1 is WSHSY and CDR2 is SAAADI. The CDR3 extends over 19 amino acids. With V trimmed by 1 base and J by 4 bases, 13 bases remained unmatched. The CDR3 coding sequence is TGCGCCAGCAGTGAGTTGAGGCTAGCGGGGGGCCCCAGGTCAGATACGCAGTATTTT. Translating it yields CASSELRLAGGPRSDTQYF.

The chain couples TRBV19 to TRBJ1-1, with D uncertain. The CDR3 extends over 15 amino acids. Per the germline V gene, CDR1 is LNHDA and CDR2 is SQIVND (reference sequence). Trimming left V 5 bases short and J 1 base short, with 14 bases between. For the CDR3, the DNA is TGTGCCAGTAGTGGAGCATCCTTAACGAACACTGAAGCTTTCTTT. It yields the protein CASSGASLTNTEAFF.

The chain couples TRBV6-2 or TRBV6-3 to TRBJ1-6; no clear D gene. The CDR3 runs to 14 residues. Germline V CDR1 and CDR2: MNHEY, SVGEGT. Trimming removed 6 bases at V and 9 bases at J, with 15 bases between. CDR3 sequence: CASSPTSSLSPLHF. The CDR3 DNA sequence: TGTGCCAGCAGCCCTACATCGTCCCTTTCACCCCTCCACTTT.

This clone was counted once. This chain connects TRBV18 to TRBJ2-7, with 8 positions matching TRBD2. CDR3 length: 15 amino acids. From germline, CDR1 is KGHSH and CDR2 LQKENI. The V and J ends lost 5 bases and 2 bases, in that order; junction bases with no gene match: 8. CDR3 amino acids: CASSITSGDAYEQYF. The CDR3 nucleotides read TGTGCCAGCTCAATAACTAGCGGCGATGCCTACGAGCAGTACTTC.

The CDR3 loop reads CASSTLRQEEKLFF. In DNA form, the CDR3 reads TGTGCCAGTAGTACTCTCCGACAGGAAGAAAAACTGTTTTTT. The genes are TRBV19 and TRBJ1-4, with D possibly being TRBD1 (6 bases). The germline V gene encodes CDR1 LNHDA and CDR2 SQIVND (reference sequence). This CDR3 comprises 14 residues. The germline V and J ends were trimmed by 4 bases and 8 bases, with 14 bases remaining between them.

This rearrangement joins TRBV5-5 to TRBJ1-4; 8 bases fit TRBD1. The CDR3 totals 14 residues. The junction had 1 base not matched to a gene; V was cut back by 1 base and J by 5 bases. CDR1 is SGHKS, CDR2 YYEKEE, per germline (reference sequence). The CDR3 reads CASSLQGANEKLFF. DNA for the CDR3: TGTGCCAGCAGCTTGCAGGGGGCGAATGAAAAACTGTTTTTT.

The chain combines TRBV4-1 with TRBJ2-5; 7 bases are shared with TRBD2. Trimming took 0 bases from V and 5 from J; bases not matched to a gene: 12. CDR1 and CDR2 (germline): MGHRA, YSYEKL. The CDR3 is 17 residues long. CDR3 DNA: TGCGCCAGCAGCCAAGATGGTCCAGGAGGGGAGGGGGAGACCCAGTACTTC. Its translation: CASSQDGPGGEGETQYF.

This sequence joins TRBV3-1 (or the pseudogene TRBV3-2) and TRBJ2-5, with D unresolved. The CDR3 runs to 15 residues. V gave up 2 bases and J gave up 1 base, with 11 bases separating them. Per the germline V gene, CDR1 is LGHDT and CDR2 is YNNKEL (reference sequence). CDR3 DNA sequence: TGTGCCAGCAGCCAAAACTCCGGGTTCCAAGAGACCCAGTACTTC. Amino acids: CASSQNSGFQETQYF.

The chain employs TRBV2 and TRBJ2-5; 7 positions agree with TRBD2. There are 13 residues in the CDR3. J gave up 3 bases and V 5 bases, and 3 bases lay outside the gene matches. CDR1 and CDR2 from the germline V gene are SNHLY and FYNNEI. The CDR3 sequence is CASSPGLKETQYF. In nucleotides, the CDR3 is TGTGCCAGCAGTCCGGGACTAAAAGAGACCCAGTACTTC. The whole variable domain, filled in from reference TRBV2 and TRBJ2-5, reads EPEVTQTPSHQVTQMGQEVILRCVPISNHLYFYWYRQILGQKVEFLVSFYNNEISEKSEIFDDQFSVERPDGSNFTLKIRSTKLEDSAMYFCASSPGLKETQYFGPGTRLLVL.

The CDR3 bases are TGTGCCAGCAGTTTACCAGGAAGTTTTGGTCTTAACTATGGCTACACCTTC. This sequence encodes CASSLPGSFGLNYGYTF. The chain is built from TRBV28 and TRBJ1-2; no definite D call. The CDR3 contains 17 residues. V dropped 2 bases and J dropped 1 base, with 17 bases sitting between them. Germline CDR1 is MDHEN and CDR2 is SYDVKM.

J is TRBJ1-1 and V is TRBV30; 7 nucleotides line up with TRBD1. J was trimmed by 4 bases and V by 8 bases; bases with no gene match: 7. The CDR3 runs 12 residues. Per the germline V gene, CDR1 is GTSNPN and CDR2 is SVGIG (reference sequence). The CDR3 reads CATHRGSTEAFF. The CDR3, as DNA: TGTGCCACCCACAGGGGCAGCACTGAAGCTTTCTTT.

This clone has more than one count but fewer than ten. The chain carries TRBV23-1 and TRBJ2-2; 9 nucleotides line up with TRBD1. TRBV23-1 has ORF status, its function being uncertain. This CDR3 comprises 18 residues. V lost 2 bases and J lost 6; bases outside the gene matches: 13. Written as DNA, the CDR3 is TGCGCCAGCAGTCAACCCCCAGTAGGACAGGGGCTCTCCGGGGAGCTGTTTTTT. Protein: CASSQPPVGQGLSGELFF.

This clone was seen just once. This chain uses TRBV7-9 with TRBJ1-3; 12 bases align to TRBD1. There are 17 residues in the CDR3. Germline CDR1 SEHNR, CDR2 FQNEAQ (reference sequence). The junction had 8 bases not matched to a gene; V was cut back by 5 bases and J by 3 bases. The DNA for the CDR3 is TGTGCCAGCAGCGAACCGGGACAGGGGGCGCTTGGAAACACCATATATTTT. Translated: CASSEPGQGALGNTIYF.

This chain joins TRBV3-1 (or the pseudogene TRBV3-2) and TRBJ2-1, with 11 nucleotides matching TRBD2. V gave up 4 bases and J gave up 4 bases; unmatched junction bases: 3. CDR1 is LGHDT and CDR2 is YNNKEL in the germline V gene (reference sequence). The CDR3 totals 15 residues. The chain's CDR3 is CASSLTSGGYNEQFF. As DNA, the CDR3 is TGTGCCAGCAGCCTCACTAGCGGGGGTTACAATGAGCAGTTCTTC.

The gene calls are TRBV9 and TRBJ2-5, with 10 bases matching TRBD2. Germline values: CDR1 SGDLS, CDR2 YYNGEE. The ends lost 4 bases at V and 5 bases at J; junction bases unmatched: 8. The CDR3 is made up of 15 amino acids. The chain's CDR3 is CASSPNSGGYETQYF. The CDR3 DNA is TGTGCCAGCAGCCCTAATAGCGGGGGGTATGAGACCCAGTACTTC.

The J gene is TRBJ2-5, the V gene TRBV4-2; 7 bases fit TRBD1. This CDR3 has 15 residues. Trimming removed 2 bases from V and 2 bases from J; junction bases left unmatched: 5. Germline loops: CDR1 LGHNA, CDR2 YNFKEQ. The chain's CDR3 is CASSQPGTAQETQYF. CDR3 nucleotides: TGTGCCAGCAGCCAACCCGGGACAGCTCAAGAGACCCAGTACTTC.

V is TRBV18 and J is TRBJ1-1, with D perhaps matching TRBD1 (5 bases). The CDR3 runs to 13 residues. Trimming stripped 6 bases from V and 6 bases from J, with 14 bases between. Germline V gives CDR1 KGHSH, CDR2 LQKENI. The CDR3 DNA is TGTGCCAGCTCCAGGGTGTGGAGGGCTGAAGCTTTCTTT. It specifies CASSRVWRAEAFF.

The chain's CDR3 is CASSPGGSGGRTQYF. The CDR3 nucleotides are TGTGCCAGCAGCCCGGGGGGTTCCGGGGGTCGAACGCAGTATTTT. V gene TRBV7-2 combines with J gene TRBJ2-3; 7 positions agree with TRBD2. V gave up 5 bases and J gave up 9 bases; unmatched junction bases: 14. There are 15 residues in the CDR3. Germline V gene sequence: CDR1 SGHTA, CDR2 FQGNSA.